This is a list of T cell receptor beta chains from one sample in a study of cytotoxic CD8 clonotypes in ibrutinib-treated CLL. Repertoires were generated with immunoSEQ multiplex PCR, while TCRdb's copy carries only in-frame clones and drops some. Of about 130,000 clones listed, around 84% are singletons. Material: PBMCs, obtained after 24 months of ibrutinib treatment. These receptors were obtained from a human donor with chronic lymphocytic leukemia. CDR3s include the opening cysteine and the closing phenylalanine or tryptophan. The D gene is left open where the match is weak. A clone size is listed for some rows: how often the clone was seen (once, few, many), or a class if it is expanded.

clone_size,j_call,v_call,d_call,cdr3_aa,cdr3_nt
.,TRBJ1-2,TRBV9,TRBD1,CASSVVGTDPYGYTF,TGTGCCAGCAGCGTAGTGGGGACAGACCCCTATGGCTACACCTTC
.,TRBJ1-5,TRBV10-3,.,CAISEEYNQPQHF,TGTGCCATCAGCGAGGAGTACAATCAGCCCCAGCATTTT
.,TRBJ2-3,TRBV19,TRBD2,CASSEGLGTDTQYF,TGTGCCAGTAGTGAGGGACTAGGCACAGATACGCAGTATTTT
.,TRBJ1-5,TRBV4-3,TRBD1,CASSQYYRGRQPQHF,TGCGCCAGCAGCCAATATTACAGGGGCAGGCAGCCCCAGCATTTT
.,TRBJ1-2,TRBV7-2,.,CASSLGAGREVSYGYTF,TGTGCCAGCAGCTTAGGGGCGGGGCGGGAGGTCAGCTATGGCTACACCTTC
once,TRBJ2-7,TRBV5-5,TRBD2,CASSLVGGSSYEQYF,TGTGCCAGCAGCTTGGTCGGGGGGAGCTCCTACGAGCAGTACTTC
once,TRBJ1-6,TRBV11-3,.,CASSGGVDSPLHF,TGTGCCAGCAGCGGAGGGGTGGATTCACCCCTCCACTTT
.,TRBJ2-3,TRBV7-2,TRBD2,CASSGLAGGLSDTQYF,TGTGCCAGCAGCGGACTAGCGGGGGGGTTGTCAGATACGCAGTATTTT
.,TRBJ2-2,TRBV5-6,TRBD1,CASSLDRGPGTGELFF,TGTGCCAGCAGCTTGGACAGGGGGCCGGGCACCGGGGAGCTGTTTTTT
.,TRBJ2-7,TRBV18,TRBD1,CASSLTGQGVYEQYF,TGTGCCAGCTCACTTACGGGACAGGGGGTGTACGAGCAGTACTTC
.,TRBJ2-1,TRBV7-2,.,CASSHPGKVQFF,TGTGCCAGCAGCCACCCCGGCAAGGTCCAGTTCTTC
.,TRBJ1-3,TRBV6-1,.,CASSEPHVRAGASGNTIYF,TGTGCCAGCAGTGAACCCCATGTCCGAGCAGGGGCCTCTGGAAACACCATATATTTT
.,TRBJ2-1,TRBV4-3,.,CASSQTPDTYNEQFF,TGCGCCAGCAGCCAAACCCCAGATACCTACAATGAGCAGTTCTTC
.,TRBJ2-5,TRBV10-3,.,CAINPGGLEETQYF,TGTGCCATCAATCCGGGGGGCCTAGAAGAGACCCAGTACTTC
.,TRBJ2-7,TRBV7-9,TRBD1,CASSHPGQGAFTSYEQYF,TGTGCCAGCAGCCATCCGGGACAGGGGGCCTTTACGTCCTACGAGCAGTACTTC
.,TRBJ2-1,TRBV5-1,.,CASSAERVVYNEQFF,TGCGCCAGCAGCGCCGAGCGGGTTGTCTACAATGAGCAGTTCTTC
once,TRBJ2-7,TRBV11-2,.,CASSVGNYEQYF,TGTGCCAGCAGCGTCGGGAACTACGAGCAGTACTTC
once,TRBJ1-6,TRBV30,TRBD1,CASQGAYNSPLHF,TGTGCCTCTCAGGGGGCCTATAATTCACCCCTCCACTTT
.,TRBJ2-3,TRBV2,.,CASSERQTTDTQYF,TGTGCCAGCAGTGAGAGACAGACGACAGATACGCAGTATTTT
.,TRBJ2-7,TRBV21-1,.,CASSRFSGPHPLDYEQYF,TGTGCCAGCAGCCGCTTCTCGGGGCCCCACCCCCTGGACTACGAGCAGTACTTC
.,TRBJ1-6,TRBV7-2,.,CASSLSWGTTSPLHF,TGTGCCAGCAGCTTATCCTGGGGGACGACTTCACCCCTCCACTTT
.,TRBJ1-5,TRBV7-2,TRBD1,CASSPQGDGQPQHF,TGTGCCAGCAGCCCGCAGGGGGATGGTCAGCCCCAGCATTTT